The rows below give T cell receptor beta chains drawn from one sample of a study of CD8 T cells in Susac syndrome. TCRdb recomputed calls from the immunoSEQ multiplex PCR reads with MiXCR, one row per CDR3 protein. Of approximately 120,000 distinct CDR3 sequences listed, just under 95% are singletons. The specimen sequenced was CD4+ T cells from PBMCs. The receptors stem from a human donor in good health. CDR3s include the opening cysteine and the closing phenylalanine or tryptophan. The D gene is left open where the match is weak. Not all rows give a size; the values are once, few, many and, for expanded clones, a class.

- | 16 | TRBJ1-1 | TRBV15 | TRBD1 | CATSRLGQGGYTEAFF | TGTGCCACCAGCAGACTAGGACAGGGAGGATACACTGAAGCTTTCTTT
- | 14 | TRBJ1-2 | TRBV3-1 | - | CASRQVPEYGGYTF | TGTGCCAGCAGGCAGGTACCGGAGTATGGAGGCTACACCTTC
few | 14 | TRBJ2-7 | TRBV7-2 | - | CASVLRQNSYEQYF | TGTGCCAGCGTCTTGCGGCAGAACAGCTACGAGCAGTACTTC
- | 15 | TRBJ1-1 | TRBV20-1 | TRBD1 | CSARDLDRDYLGAFF | TGCAGTGCTAGAGATCTCGACAGGGATTATCTAGGGGCTTTCTTT
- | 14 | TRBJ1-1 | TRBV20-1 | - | CSASSVPLNTEAFF | TGCAGTGCTAGTTCGGTACCGCTGAACACTGAAGCTTTCTTT
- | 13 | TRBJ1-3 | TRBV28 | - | CASAVRLGNTIYF | TGTGCCAGCGCGGTGCGACTAGGAAACACCATATATTTT
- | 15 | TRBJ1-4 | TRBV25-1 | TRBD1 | CASSESGTGGEKLFF | TGTGCCAGCAGTGAATCGGGGACAGGAGGTGAAAAACTGTTTTTT
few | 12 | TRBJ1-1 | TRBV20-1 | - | CSARQTNTEAFF | TGCAGTGCTCGCCAGACGAACACTGAAGCTTTCTTT
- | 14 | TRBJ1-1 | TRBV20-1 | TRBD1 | CSARRSGGNTEAFF | TGCAGTGCTAGACGTTCAGGGGGGAACACTGAAGCTTTCTTT
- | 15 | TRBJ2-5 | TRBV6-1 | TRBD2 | CASRYLSGGIVGQYF | TGTGCCAGCCGCTATCTTAGCGGGGGGATTGTGGGCCAGTACTTC
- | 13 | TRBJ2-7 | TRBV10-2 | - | CATARDFRGEQYF | TGCGCCACCGCCCGGGACTTTAGGGGCGAGCAGTACTTC
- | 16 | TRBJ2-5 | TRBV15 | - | CATSLQSYRKEETQYF | TGTGCCACCAGCCTTCAGAGCTACAGAAAGGAAGAGACCCAGTACTTC
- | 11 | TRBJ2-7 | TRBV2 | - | CASSEVYEQYF | TGTGCCAGCAGTGAGGTCTACGAGCAGTACTTC
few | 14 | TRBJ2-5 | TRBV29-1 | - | CSAHPTKNQETQYF | TGCAGCGCCCACCCGACAAAAAACCAAGAGACCCAGTACTTC
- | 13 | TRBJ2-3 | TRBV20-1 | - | CSSETSSPDTQYF | TGCAGCTCCGAAACTAGTTCTCCAGATACGCAGTATTTT
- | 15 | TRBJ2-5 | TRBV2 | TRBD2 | CASSEAAGGQETQYF | TGTGCCAGCAGTGAGGCAGCGGGAGGACAAGAGACCCAGTACTTC
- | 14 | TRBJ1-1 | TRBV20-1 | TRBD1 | CSAREGTGRTEAFF | TGCAGTGCTAGAGAGGGGACAGGGAGAACTGAAGCTTTCTTT
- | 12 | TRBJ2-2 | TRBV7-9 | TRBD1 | CGIRQGAGELFF | TGTGGAATCCGACAGGGGGCGGGGGAGCTGTTTTTT
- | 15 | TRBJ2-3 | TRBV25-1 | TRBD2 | CASTSTSGSGDTQYF | TGTGCCAGCACTTCTACTAGCGGGAGCGGCGATACGCAGTATTTT
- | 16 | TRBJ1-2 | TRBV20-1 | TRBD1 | CSARNSGDRGNYGYTF | TGCAGTGCTAGAAACTCCGGCGACAGGGGCAACTATGGCTACACCTTC
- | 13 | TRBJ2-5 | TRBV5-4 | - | CASRAQQQETQYF | TGTGCCAGCAGGGCCCAGCAGCAAGAGACCCAGTACTTC
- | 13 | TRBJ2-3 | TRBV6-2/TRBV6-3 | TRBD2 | CAIKREATDTQYF | TGTGCCATCAAGCGGGAGGCCACAGATACGCAGTATTTT